This TCR beta chain was identified during a study of cytomegalovirus exposure and HLA in healthy donors. Findings and limits, study-wide: In a later analysis, TCR beta V- and J-gene trimming was associated with a missense DCLRE1C variant. The study put 150 or so TCR beta chains on its list as cytomegalovirus-associated. Indistinguishability led to the exclusion of some V segments, TRBV6-2 and TRBV6-3 included.

Researchers ran the PCR with 60 Vbeta and 13 Jbeta primers. Measured with immunoSEQ multiplex PCR; TCRdb has only the in-frame clones, and not every one. The sample records 78,000 or so clones, approximately 88% being singletons. This CDR3 is 14 amino acids long. Unmatched junction bases numbered 3, after V lost 5 bases and J lost 4 bases. The V gene's germline CDR1 is ENHRY and CDR2 SYGVKD. Worth noting for this clone: No antigen is known for it.

The rearrangement uses TRBV10-3 and TRBJ2-3; 10 bases map to TRBD2. The sequenced material came from PBMCs. The sequence came from a woman aged 45 to 65 in good health and CMV-seronegative. CDR3 sequence (DNA): TGTGCCATCAGTTGGCTAGCGGGGGCAGATACGCAGTATTTT. This sequence encodes CAISWLAGADTQYF.